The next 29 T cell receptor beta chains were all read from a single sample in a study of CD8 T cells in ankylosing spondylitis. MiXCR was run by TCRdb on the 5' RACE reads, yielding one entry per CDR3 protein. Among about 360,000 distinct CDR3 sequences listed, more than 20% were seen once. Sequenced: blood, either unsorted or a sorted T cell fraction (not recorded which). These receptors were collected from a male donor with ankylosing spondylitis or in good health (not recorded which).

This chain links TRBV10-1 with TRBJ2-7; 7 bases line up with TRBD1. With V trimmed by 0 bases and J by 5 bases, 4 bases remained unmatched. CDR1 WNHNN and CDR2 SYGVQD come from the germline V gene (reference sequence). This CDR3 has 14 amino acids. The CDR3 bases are TGCGCCAGCAGTGAGTCGAGGACAGGCAACGAGCAGTACTTC. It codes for CASSESRTGNEQYF.

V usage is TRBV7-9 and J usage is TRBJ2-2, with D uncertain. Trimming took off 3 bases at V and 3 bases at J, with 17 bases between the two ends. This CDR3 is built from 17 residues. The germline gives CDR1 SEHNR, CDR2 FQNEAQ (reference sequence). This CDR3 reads CASSFPKGTPHTGELFF. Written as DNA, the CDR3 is TGTGCCAGCAGCTTTCCTAAAGGCACCCCCCACACCGGGGAGCTGTTTTTT.

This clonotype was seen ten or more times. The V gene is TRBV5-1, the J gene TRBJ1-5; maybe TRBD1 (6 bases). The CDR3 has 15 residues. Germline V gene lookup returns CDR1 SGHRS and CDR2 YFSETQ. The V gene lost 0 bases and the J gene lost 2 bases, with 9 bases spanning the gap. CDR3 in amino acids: CASSLEGGGNQPQHF. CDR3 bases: TGCGCCAGCAGCTTGGAGGGGGGAGGCAATCAGCCCCAGCATTTT. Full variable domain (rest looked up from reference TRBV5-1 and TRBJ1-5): KAGVTQTPRYLIKTRGQQVTLSCSPISGHRSVSWYQQTPGQGLQFLFEYFSETQRNKGNFPGRFSGRQFSNSRSEMNVSTLELGDSALYLCASSLEGGGNQPQHFGDGTRLSIL.

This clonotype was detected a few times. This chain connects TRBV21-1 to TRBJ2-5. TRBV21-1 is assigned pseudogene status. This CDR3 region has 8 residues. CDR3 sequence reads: CAGETQYF. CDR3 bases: TGTGCCGGAGAGACCCAGTACTTC.

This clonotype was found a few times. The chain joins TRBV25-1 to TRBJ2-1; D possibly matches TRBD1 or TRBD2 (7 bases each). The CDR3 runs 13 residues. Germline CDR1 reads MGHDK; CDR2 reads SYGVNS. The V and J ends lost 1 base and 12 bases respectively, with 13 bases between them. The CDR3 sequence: CASSESGGVGQFF. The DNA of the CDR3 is TGTGCCAGCAGTGAATCAGGGGGGGTCGGGCAGTTCTTC.

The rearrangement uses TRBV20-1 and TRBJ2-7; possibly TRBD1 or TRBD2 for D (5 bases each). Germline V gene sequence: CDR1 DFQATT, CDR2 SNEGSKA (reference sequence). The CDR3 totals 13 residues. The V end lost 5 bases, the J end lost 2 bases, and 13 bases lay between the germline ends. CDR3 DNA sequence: TGCAGTGCTCCGGGACCCCATCCCTACGAGCAGTACTTC. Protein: CSAPGPHPYEQYF.

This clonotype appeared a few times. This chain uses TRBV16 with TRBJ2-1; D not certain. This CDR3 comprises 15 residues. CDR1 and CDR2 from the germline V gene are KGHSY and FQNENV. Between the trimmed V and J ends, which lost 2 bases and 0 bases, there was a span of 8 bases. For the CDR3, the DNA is TGTGCCAGCAGCCAAGCGTCAGCCTCCTACAATGAGCAGTTCTTC. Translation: CASSQASASYNEQFF.

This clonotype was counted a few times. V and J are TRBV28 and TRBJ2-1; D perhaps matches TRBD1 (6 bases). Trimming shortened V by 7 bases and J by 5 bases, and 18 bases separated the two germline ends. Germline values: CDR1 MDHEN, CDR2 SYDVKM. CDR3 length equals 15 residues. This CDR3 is CASTRDIPDDNEQFF. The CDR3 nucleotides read TGTGCCAGCACCAGGGACATCCCGGATGACAATGAGCAGTTCTTC.

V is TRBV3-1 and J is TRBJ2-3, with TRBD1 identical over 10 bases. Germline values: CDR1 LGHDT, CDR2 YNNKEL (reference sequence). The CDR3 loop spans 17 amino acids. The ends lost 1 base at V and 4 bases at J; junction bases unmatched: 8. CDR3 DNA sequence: TGTGCCAGCAGCCAAGTCGCTACGGACAGGGGGGCAGATACGCAGTATTTT. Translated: CASSQVATDRGADTQYF.

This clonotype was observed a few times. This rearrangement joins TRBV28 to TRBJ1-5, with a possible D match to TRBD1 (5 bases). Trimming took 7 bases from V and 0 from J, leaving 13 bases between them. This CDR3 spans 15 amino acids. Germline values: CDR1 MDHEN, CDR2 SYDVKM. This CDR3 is CASTTTDSSNQPQHF. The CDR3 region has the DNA TGTGCCAGCACCACTACCGACAGTAGCAATCAGCCCCAGCATTTT.

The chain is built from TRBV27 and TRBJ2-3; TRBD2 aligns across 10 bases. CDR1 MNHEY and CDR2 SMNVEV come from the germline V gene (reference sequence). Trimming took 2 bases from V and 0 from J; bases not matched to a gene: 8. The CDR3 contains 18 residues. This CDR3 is CASSLGASGGLSTDTQYF. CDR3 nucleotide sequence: TGTGCCAGCAGTTTAGGGGCTAGCGGGGGACTTAGCACAGATACGCAGTATTTT.

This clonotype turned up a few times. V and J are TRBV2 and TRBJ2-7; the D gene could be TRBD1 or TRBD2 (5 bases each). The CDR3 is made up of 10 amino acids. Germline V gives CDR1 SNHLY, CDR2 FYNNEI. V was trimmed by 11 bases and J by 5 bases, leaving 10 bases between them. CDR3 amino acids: CAARGDEQYF. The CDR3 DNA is TGTGCCGCCCGAGGGGACGAGCAGTACTTC.

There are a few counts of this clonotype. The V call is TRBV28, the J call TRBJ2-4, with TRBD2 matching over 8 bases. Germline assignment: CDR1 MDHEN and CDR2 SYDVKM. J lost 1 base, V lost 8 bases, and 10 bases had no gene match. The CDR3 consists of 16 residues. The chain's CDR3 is CASGGGTDSAKNIQYF. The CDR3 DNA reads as TGTGCCAGCGGCGGGGGGACTGATTCGGCCAAAAACATTCAGTACTTC.

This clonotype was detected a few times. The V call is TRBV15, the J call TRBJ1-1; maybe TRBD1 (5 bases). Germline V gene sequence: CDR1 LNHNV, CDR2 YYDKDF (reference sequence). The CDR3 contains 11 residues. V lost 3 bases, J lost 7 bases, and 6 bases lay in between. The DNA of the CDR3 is TGTGCCACCAGCAGCCAGGGTGAAGCTTTCTTT. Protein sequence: CATSSQGEAFF.

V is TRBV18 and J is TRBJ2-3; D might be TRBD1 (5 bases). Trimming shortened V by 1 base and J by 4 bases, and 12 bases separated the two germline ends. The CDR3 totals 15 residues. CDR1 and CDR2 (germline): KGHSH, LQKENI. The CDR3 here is CASSPRQGDSDTQYF. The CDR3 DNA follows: TGTGCCAGCTCACCACGCCAGGGTGACTCAGATACGCAGTATTTT.

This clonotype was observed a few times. The CDR3 DNA sequence: TGTGCCAGCAGCTTGGAGGGGGCTAGAGGACAGCCCCAGCATTTT. Translated: CASSLEGARGQPQHF. The gene calls are TRBV5-6 and TRBJ1-5; 7 bases are shared with TRBD1. With V trimmed by 0 bases and J by 7 bases, 7 bases remained unmatched. CDR1 SGHDT and CDR2 YYEEEE come from the germline V gene. The CDR3 is made up of 15 amino acids. Using reference TRBV5-6 and TRBJ1-5 for the parts outside the CDR3, the full variable domain is DAGVTQSPTHLIKTRGQQVTLRCSPKSGHDTVSWYQQALGQGPQFIFQYYEEEERQRGNFPDRFSGHQFPNYSSELNVNALLLGDSALYLCASSLEGARGQPQHFGDGTRLSIL.

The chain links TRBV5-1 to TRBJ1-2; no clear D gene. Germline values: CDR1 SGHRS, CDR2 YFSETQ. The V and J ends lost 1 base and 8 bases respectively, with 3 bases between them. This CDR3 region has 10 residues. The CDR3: CASSLRGYTF. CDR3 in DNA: TGCGCCAGCAGCTTGAGGGGCTACACCTTC.

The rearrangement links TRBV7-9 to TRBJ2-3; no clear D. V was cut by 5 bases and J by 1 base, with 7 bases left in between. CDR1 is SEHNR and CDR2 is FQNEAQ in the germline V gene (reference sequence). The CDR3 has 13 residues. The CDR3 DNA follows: TGTGCCAGCAGCATAACGGGCACAGATACGCAGTATTTT. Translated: CASSITGTDTQYF.

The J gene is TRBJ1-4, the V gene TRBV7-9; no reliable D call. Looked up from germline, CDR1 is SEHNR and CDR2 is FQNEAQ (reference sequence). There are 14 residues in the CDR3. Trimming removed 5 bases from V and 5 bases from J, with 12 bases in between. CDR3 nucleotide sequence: TGTGCCAGCAGCCCCCCGGCAAAGAATGAAAAACTGTTTTTT. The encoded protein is CASSPPAKNEKLFF.

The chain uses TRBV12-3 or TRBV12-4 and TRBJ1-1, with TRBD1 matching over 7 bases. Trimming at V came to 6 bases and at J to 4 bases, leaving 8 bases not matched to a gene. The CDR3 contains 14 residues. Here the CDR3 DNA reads TGTGCCAGCAGGTCACAGGGGTTGGGCACTGAAGCTTTCTTT. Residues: CASRSQGLGTEAFF.

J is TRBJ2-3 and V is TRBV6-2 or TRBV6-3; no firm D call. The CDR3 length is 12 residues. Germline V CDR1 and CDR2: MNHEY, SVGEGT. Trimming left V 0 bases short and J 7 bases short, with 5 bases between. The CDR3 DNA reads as TGTGCCAGCAGTTACTCTGTGAATACGCAGTATTTT. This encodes CASSYSVNTQYF.

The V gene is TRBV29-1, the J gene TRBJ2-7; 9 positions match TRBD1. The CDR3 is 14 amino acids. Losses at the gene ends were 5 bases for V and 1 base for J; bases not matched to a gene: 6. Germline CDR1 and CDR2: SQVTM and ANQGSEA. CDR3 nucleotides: TGCAGCGTTCGAGCCGGGACAGGGTCCTACGAGCAGTACTTC. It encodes CSVRAGTGSYEQYF.

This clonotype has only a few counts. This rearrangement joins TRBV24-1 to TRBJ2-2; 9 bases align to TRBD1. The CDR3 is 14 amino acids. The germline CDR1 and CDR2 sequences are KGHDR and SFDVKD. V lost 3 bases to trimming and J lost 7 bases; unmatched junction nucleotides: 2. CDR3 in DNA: TGTGCCACCAGTGATCTGGACAGGGGCGGGGAGCTGTTTTTT. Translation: CATSDLDRGGELFF.

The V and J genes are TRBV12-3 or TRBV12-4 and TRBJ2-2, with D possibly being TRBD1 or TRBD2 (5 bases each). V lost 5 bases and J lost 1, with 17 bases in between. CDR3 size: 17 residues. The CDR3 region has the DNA TGTGCCAGCAGTCCCGGGACGGGTGACTTGAACACCGGGGAGCTGTTTTTT. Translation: CASSPGTGDLNTGELFF.

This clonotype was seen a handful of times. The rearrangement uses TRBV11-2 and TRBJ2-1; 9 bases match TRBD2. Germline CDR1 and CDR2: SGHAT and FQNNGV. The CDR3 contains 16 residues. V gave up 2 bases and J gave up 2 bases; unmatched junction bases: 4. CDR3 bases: TGTGCCAGCAGCTTACTGTCTAGCGGGGCCTACAATGAGCAGTTCTTC. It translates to CASSLLSSGAYNEQFF. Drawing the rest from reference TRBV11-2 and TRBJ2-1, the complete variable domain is EAGVAQSPRYKIIEKRQSVAFWCNPISGHATLYWYQQILGQGPKLLIQFQNNGVVDDSQLPKDRFSAERLKGVDSTLKIQPAKLEDSAVYLCASSLLSSGAYNEQFFGPGTRLTVL.

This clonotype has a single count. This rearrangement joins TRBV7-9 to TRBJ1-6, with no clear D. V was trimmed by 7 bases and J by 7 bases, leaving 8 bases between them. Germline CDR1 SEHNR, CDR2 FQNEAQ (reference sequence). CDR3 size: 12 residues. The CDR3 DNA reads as TGTGCCAGCACCCCCAAAAATTCACCCCTCCACTTT. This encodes CASTPKNSPLHF.

The CDR3 spells CASSPLQGYEQYF. CDR3 coding DNA: TGCGCCAGCAGCCCCCTACAGGGGTACGAGCAGTACTTC. The chain couples TRBV4-1 to TRBJ2-7, with TRBD1 matching 7 bases. The ends lost 4 bases at V and 4 bases at J; junction bases unmatched: 4. Germline CDR1 MGHRA, CDR2 YSYEKL. This CDR3 is built from 13 residues.

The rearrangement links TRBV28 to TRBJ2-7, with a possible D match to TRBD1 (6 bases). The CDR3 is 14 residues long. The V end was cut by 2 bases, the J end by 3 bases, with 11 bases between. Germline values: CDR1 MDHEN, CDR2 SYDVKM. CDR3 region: CASSLANRDYEQYF. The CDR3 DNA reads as TGTGCCAGCAGTTTAGCTAACAGGGACTACGAGCAGTACTTC. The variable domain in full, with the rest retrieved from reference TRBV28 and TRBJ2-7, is DVKVTQSSRYLVKRTGEKVFLECVQDMDHENMFWYRQDPGLGLRLIYFSYDVKMKEKGDIPEGYSVSREKKERFSLILESASTNQTSMYLCASSLANRDYEQYFGPGTRLTVT.

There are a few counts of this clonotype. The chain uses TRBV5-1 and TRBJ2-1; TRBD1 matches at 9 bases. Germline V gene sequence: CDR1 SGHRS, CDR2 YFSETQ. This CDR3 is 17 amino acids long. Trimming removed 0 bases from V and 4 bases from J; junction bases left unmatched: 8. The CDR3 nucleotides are TGCGCCAGCAGCTTGGGATTGGGGACAGGGCTATACAATGAGCAGTTCTTC. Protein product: CASSLGLGTGLYNEQFF.